The 16 T cell receptor beta chains reported below all come from one sample, sequenced in a study of response to subunit inactivated influenza vaccine. MiXCR was run by TCRdb on the RT-PCR reads, yielding one entry per CDR3 protein. The data hold over 650,000 distinct CDR3 sequences, with approximately 17% observed a single time. Sequences were derived from PBMCs from blood, sampled roughly 5 days after vaccination. All receptors derive from a man aged 50 or older who received an inactivated influenza vaccine.

This clonotype was detected ten times or more. The rearrangement joins TRBV6-2 or TRBV6-3 to TRBJ2-5, with 9 bases that match TRBD1. The CDR3 totals 14 residues. Germline V gives CDR1 MNHEY, CDR2 SVGEGT. The ends lost 4 bases at V and 5 bases at J; junction bases unmatched: 5. The CDR3 reads CASSLRDREETQYF. The CDR3, as DNA: TGTGCCAGCAGTTTGAGGGACAGGGAGGAGACCCAGTACTTC.

V is TRBV5-1 and J is TRBJ2-2; 11 bases are shared with TRBD1. Germline CDR1 and CDR2: SGHRS and YFSETQ. V lost 4 bases to trimming and J lost 3 bases; unmatched junction nucleotides: 14. The CDR3 covers 19 residues. CDR3 amino acids: CASSLSPLGTGGDTGELFF. The CDR3 DNA reads TGCGCCAGCAGCCTTAGTCCCCTCGGGACAGGGGGTGACACCGGGGAGCTGTTTTTT.

This clonotype has a handful of counts. The chain uses TRBV19 and TRBJ2-3; no clear D. CDR3 length: 14 residues. Trimming pared 4 bases from V and 2 bases from J, leaving 10 bases between. The germline V gene has CDR1 LNHDA and CDR2 SQIVND (reference sequence). The DNA of the CDR3 is TGTGCCAGTAGTAATGGGCGGAACACAGATACGCAGTATTTT. It codes for CASSNGRNTDTQYF.

This chain joins TRBV20-1 and TRBJ1-6; 9 positions agree with TRBD1. This CDR3 contains 16 residues. Germline CDR1 DFQATT, CDR2 SNEGSKA (reference sequence). Trimming took 0 bases from V and 14 from J; bases not matched to a gene: 14. CDR3 in DNA: TGCAGTGCTAGAGATGCTAGGACAGGGGCCTTTCAGGCCCTCCACTTT. It encodes CSARDARTGAFQALHF.

This clonotype has just a few counts. The chain uses TRBV18 and TRBJ2-7; D call uncertain. V lost 2 bases and J lost 5, with 10 bases in between. This CDR3 has 13 residues. Per the germline V gene, CDR1 is KGHSH and CDR2 is LQKENI. In nucleotides, the CDR3 is TGTGCCAGCTCACCATTTTCGGGTAACGAGCAGTACTTC. Residues: CASSPFSGNEQYF.

This clonotype turned up a few times. The genes are TRBV12-3 or TRBV12-4 and TRBJ1-2, with 10 bases matching TRBD1. Trimming took 5 bases from V and 0 from J; bases not matched to a gene: 0. The CDR3 spans 14 residues. CDR3 sequence (DNA): TGTGCCAGCAGTGGGACAGGGGCTAACTATGGCTACACCTTC. It codes for CASSGTGANYGYTF.

The chain joins TRBV20-1 to TRBJ2-3; D is possibly TRBD2 (6 bases). The CDR3 contains 13 residues. CDR1 and CDR2 from the germline V gene are DFQATT and SNEGSKA (reference sequence). Trimming cost V 6 bases and J 7 bases, with 17 bases left between them. CDR3 bases: TGCAGTGCCTTCCATGGGACTCATAATACGCAGTATTTT. Translating it yields CSAFHGTHNTQYF.

This clonotype was seen at least ten times. The chain combines TRBV5-1 with TRBJ2-7; TRBD2 matches at 9 bases. In germline, CDR1 is SGHRS, CDR2 YFSETQ. Losses at the gene ends were 3 bases for V and 3 bases for J; bases not matched to a gene: 4. CDR3 length equals 14 residues. The CDR3 DNA follows: TGCGCCAGCAGCTCCTCGACTAGCGGCTACGAGCAGTACTTC. This encodes CASSSSTSGYEQYF.

Many counts were recorded for this clonotype. V gene TRBV7-6 combines with J gene TRBJ2-2, with no clear D. This CDR3 has 13 residues. Germline CDR1 and CDR2: SGHVS and FNYEAQ. Between the trimmed V and J ends, which lost 1 base and 7 bases, there was a span of 7 bases. DNA of the CDR3: TGTGCCAGCAGCTTAGTAGGGTACGGGGAGCTGTTTTTT. The encoded protein is CASSLVGYGELFF.

V gene TRBV10-3 combines with J gene TRBJ2-1, with 9 bases matching TRBD2. Germline lookup yields CDR1 ENHRY and CDR2 SYGVKD. The CDR3 extends over 14 amino acids. The junction had 10 bases not matched to a gene; V was cut back by 10 bases and J by 6 bases. CDR3 amino acids: CATLSAGGLNEQFF. Here the CDR3 DNA reads TGTGCCACCCTTTCGGCGGGAGGGCTCAATGAGCAGTTCTTC.

The sample holds many counts of this clonotype. The chain combines TRBV7-2 with TRBJ2-7; tentatively, D is TRBD2 (5 bases). The CDR3 loop spans 14 amino acids. Trimming left V 1 base short and J 2 bases short, with 9 bases between. Germline CDR1 reads SGHTA; CDR2 reads FQGNSA. The CDR3 protein is CASSLGGPPYEQYF. The CDR3 DNA is TGTGCCAGCAGCTTAGGAGGGCCCCCCTACGAGCAGTACTTC. The whole variable domain, remainder taken from reference TRBV7-2 and TRBJ2-7, is GAGVSQSPSNKVTEKGKDVELRCDPISGHTALYWYRQSLGQGLEFLIYFQGNSAPDKSGLPSDRFSAERTGGSVSTLTIQRTQQEDSAVYLCASSLGGPPYEQYFGPGTRLTVT.

The V call is TRBV4-3, the J call TRBJ1-5, with D perhaps matching TRBD1 (6 bases). This CDR3 has 17 residues. The germline V gene encodes CDR1 LGHNA and CDR2 YSLEER. V was pared by 3 bases and J by 2 bases, with 17 bases between. The CDR3 is CASSQWYRDTRNQPQHF. The CDR3 DNA follows: TGCGCCAGCAGCCAGTGGTACCGGGACACCCGCAATCAGCCCCAGCATTTT.

The sample holds a few counts of this clonotype. The chain joins TRBV9 to TRBJ1-2, with D possibly matching TRBD1 (5 bases). The V end was cut by 4 bases, the J end by 6 bases, with 10 bases between. Germline V CDR1 and CDR2: SGDLS, YYNGEE. The CDR3 extends over 12 amino acids. The CDR3 nucleotides read TGTGCCAGCAGCCCAGGGATCCATGGCTACACCTTC. Its translation is CASSPGIHGYTF.

The genes are TRBV4-2 and TRBJ2-1; 12 bases map to TRBD2. CDR3 length equals 17 residues. Per germline, CDR1 LGHNA and CDR2 YNFKEQ. Trimming cost V 5 bases and J 2 bases; bases outside gene matches: 7. For the CDR3, the DNA is TGTGCCAGCAGCGTTGGGACTAGCGGGCTCACCTACAATGAGCAGTTCTTC. This encodes CASSVGTSGLTYNEQFF.

This clonotype was counted a few times. This chain uses TRBV6-5 with TRBJ2-7; 10 nucleotides line up with TRBD1. Germline CDR1 MNHEY, CDR2 SVGAGI. V shed 2 bases and J 7 bases; nucleotides not matched to a gene: 5. CDR3 length: 14 residues. The DNA for the CDR3 is TGTGCCAGCAGTTACGGGACAGGGGTCTGGGAGCAGTACTTC. This codes for CASSYGTGVWEQYF.

V gene TRBV4-3 combines with J gene TRBJ1-4; D remains ambiguous. Germline V CDR1 and CDR2: LGHNA, YSLEER. CDR3 length: 15 residues. With 4 bases removed from V and 8 bases from J, the gap between germline ends came to 17 bases. CDR3 region: CASSRVPSAREKLFF. The CDR3, as DNA: TGCGCCAGCAGCCGCGTCCCAAGCGCTAGGGAAAAACTGTTTTTT.